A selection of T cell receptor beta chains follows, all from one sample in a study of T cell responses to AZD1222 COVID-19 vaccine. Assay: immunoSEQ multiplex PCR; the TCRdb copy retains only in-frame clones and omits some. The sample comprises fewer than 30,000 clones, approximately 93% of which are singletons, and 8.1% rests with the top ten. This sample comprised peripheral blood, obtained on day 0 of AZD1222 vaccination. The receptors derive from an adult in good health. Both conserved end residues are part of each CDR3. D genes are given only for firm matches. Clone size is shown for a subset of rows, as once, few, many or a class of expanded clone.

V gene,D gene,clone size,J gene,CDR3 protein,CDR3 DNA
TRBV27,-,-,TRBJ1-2,CASSPVKAPSYGYTF,TGTGCCAGCAGTCCGGTAAAGGCACCTAGCTATGGCTACACCTTC
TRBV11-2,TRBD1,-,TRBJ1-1,CASSLEGQGSPEAFF,TGTGCCAGCAGCTTAGAGGGACAGGGGAGTCCTGAAGCTTTCTTT
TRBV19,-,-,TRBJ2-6,CASSSKGSSGANVLTF,TGTGCCAGTAGTAGTAAGGGGAGCTCTGGGGCCAACGTCCTGACTTTC
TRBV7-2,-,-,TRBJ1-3,CASSLESRRIETSIYF,TGTGCCAGCAGCTTAGAGTCCCGGAGGATAGAAACGTCCATATATTTT
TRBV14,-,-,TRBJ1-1,CASSQGQLNTEAFF,TGTGCCAGCAGCCAAGGGCAGTTGAACACTGAAGCTTTCTTT
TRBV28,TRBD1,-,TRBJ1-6,CASSKGGGNNSPLHF,TGTGCCAGCAGTAAAGGGGGCGGCAATAATTCACCCCTCCACTTT
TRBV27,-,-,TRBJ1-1,CASSLGRQGREAFF,TGTGCCAGCAGTTTAGGTCGGCAGGGGCGGGAAGCTTTCTTT
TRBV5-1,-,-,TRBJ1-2,CASSSDGRSYGYTF,TGCGCCAGCAGCTCTGACGGGAGGAGCTATGGCTACACCTTC
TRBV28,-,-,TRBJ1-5,CASSSTVTNQPQHF,TGTGCCAGCAGTTCCACGGTCACGAATCAGCCCCAGCATTTT
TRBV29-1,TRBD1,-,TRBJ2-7,CSVQRQGKEQYF,TGCAGCGTCCAGAGACAGGGGAAGGAGCAGTACTTC
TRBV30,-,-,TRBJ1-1,CAWSPLTGAFF,TGTGCCTGGAGTCCGCTAACGGGGGCTTTCTTT
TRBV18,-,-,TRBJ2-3,CASSPDYPGTDTQYF,TGTGCCAGCTCACCCGACTATCCCGGCACAGATACGCAGTATTTT
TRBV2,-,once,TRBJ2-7,CASSEIMQGLGEQYF,TGTGCCAGCAGTGAAATAATGCAGGGGCTAGGGGAGCAGTACTTC
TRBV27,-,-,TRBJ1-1,CASSRRTDYNTEAFF,TGTGCCAGCAGTCGTCGGACGGATTATAACACTGAAGCTTTCTTT
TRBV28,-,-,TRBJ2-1,CASSLEGGGLSEQFF,TGTGCCAGCAGTTTAGAAGGGGGGGGCTTGAGTGAGCAGTTCTTC
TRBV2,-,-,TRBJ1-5,CASSGTSAGPQHF,TGTGCCAGTAGTGGGACGTCCGCCGGGCCCCAGCATTTT
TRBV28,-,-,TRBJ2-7,CASSSVAGAKNEQYF,TGTGCCAGCAGCTCCGTTGCGGGGGCCAAAAACGAGCAGTACTTC
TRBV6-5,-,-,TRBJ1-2,CASSSPFGRTNYGYTF,TGTGCCAGCAGTTCCCCCTTCGGACGGACTAACTATGGCTACACCTTC
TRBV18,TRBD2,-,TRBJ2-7,CASSTSAAYEQYF,TGTGCCAGCTCTACTAGCGCAGCCTACGAGCAGTACTTC
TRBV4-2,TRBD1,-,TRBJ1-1,CASVRQGDTEAFF,TGTGCCAGCGTACGACAGGGGGACACTGAAGCTTTCTTT
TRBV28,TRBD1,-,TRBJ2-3,CASSALQGTDTQYF,TGTGCCAGCAGTGCCCTACAGGGGACAGATACGCAGTATTTT
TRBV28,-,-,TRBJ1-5,CASSLKAGGSLILGMAQHF,TGTGCCAGCAGTTTAAAAGCAGGAGGCAGCCTAATACTAGGTATGGCCCAGCATTTT
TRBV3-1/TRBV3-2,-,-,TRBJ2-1,CASSQGPLNSYNEQFF,TGTGCCAGCAGCCAAGGTCCTCTAAACTCCTACAATGAGCAGTTCTTC
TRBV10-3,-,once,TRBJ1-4,CAISESSVGREKLFF,TGTGCCATCAGTGAGTCGTCTGTGGGCAGGGAAAAACTGTTTTTT
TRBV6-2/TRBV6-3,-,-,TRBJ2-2,CASSRPTGELFF,TGTGCCAGCAGTAGACCTACCGGGGAGCTGTTTTTT
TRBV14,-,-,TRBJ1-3,CASSQSIKGNTIYF,TGTGCCAGCAGCCAAAGTATCAAGGGAAACACCATATATTTT
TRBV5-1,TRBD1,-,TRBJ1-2,CASSPGTGGGYTF,TGCGCCAGCAGCCCCGGGACAGGGGGTGGCTACACCTTC
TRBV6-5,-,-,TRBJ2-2,CASSLAYTGELFF,TGTGCCAGCAGTCTAGCTTACACCGGGGAGCTGTTTTTT
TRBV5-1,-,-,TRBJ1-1,CASSLNSVGTEAFF,TGCGCCAGCAGCCTAAACAGCGTTGGCACTGAAGCTTTCTTT
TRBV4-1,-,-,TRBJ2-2,CASSQPTLGGELFF,TGCGCCAGCAGCCAACCTACCCTCGGCGGGGAGCTGTTTTTT
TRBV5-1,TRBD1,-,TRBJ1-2,CASSPGTGTNYGYTF,TGCGCCAGCAGCCCTGGGACAGGCACTAACTATGGCTACACCTTC
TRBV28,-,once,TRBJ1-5,CASTDLGGNQPQHF,TGTGCCAGCACCGACTTAGGGGGCAATCAGCCCCAGCATTTT
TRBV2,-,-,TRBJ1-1,CASLRRGRDTEAFF,TGTGCCAGCCTCAGGAGGGGGAGGGACACTGAAGCTTTCTTT
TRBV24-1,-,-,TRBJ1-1,CATSARSQVLGAFF,TGTGCCACCAGTGCAAGGTCCCAGGTGTTGGGGGCTTTCTTT
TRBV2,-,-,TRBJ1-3,CASSVEFSGNTIYF,TGTGCCAGCAGTGTTGAGTTCTCTGGAAACACCATATATTTT
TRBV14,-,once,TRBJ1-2,CASSRDLRGRYTF,TGTGCCAGCAGCCGGGACCTCCGAGGACGCTACACCTTC